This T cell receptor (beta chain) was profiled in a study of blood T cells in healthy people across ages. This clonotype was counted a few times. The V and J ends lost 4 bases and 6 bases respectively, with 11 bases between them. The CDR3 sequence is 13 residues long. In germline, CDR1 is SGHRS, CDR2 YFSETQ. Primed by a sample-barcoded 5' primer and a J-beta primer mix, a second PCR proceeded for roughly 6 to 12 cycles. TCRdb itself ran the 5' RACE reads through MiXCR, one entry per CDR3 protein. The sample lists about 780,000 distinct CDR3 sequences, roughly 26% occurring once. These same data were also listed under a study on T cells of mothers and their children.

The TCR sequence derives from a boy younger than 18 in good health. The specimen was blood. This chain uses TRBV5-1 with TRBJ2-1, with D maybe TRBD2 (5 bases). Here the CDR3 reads CASSLGNFNEQFF. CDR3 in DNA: TGCGCCAGCAGCCTCGGGAATTTCAATGAGCAGTTCTTC.